This T cell receptor (beta chain) appears in the sequencing data of a study of blood T cell repertoires in COVID-19. Looking at the study overall: Both acute and convalescent COVID-19 samples were obtained from the United States, Italy and Spain.

Sequenced by immunoSEQ multiplex PCR; TCRdb stores in-frame clones only, minus some. This repertoire shows about 220,000 clones, around 81% found once; its top ten account for 2% to 2.5%. Unmatched junction bases numbered 5, after V lost 3 bases and J lost 3 bases. CDR3 length equals 15 residues. Per the germline V gene, CDR1 is SGHRS and CDR2 is YFSETQ. Sample: peripheral blood. This TCR was recovered from a woman aged 60-75 years with acute or convalescent COVID-19. The J gene is TRBJ1-1, the V gene TRBV5-1, with TRBD1 matching 10 bases. CDR3 in DNA: TGCGCCAGCAGCTACCGACAGGGGGCGCACACTGAAGCTTTCTTT. Translation: CASSYRQGAHTEAFF.